This T cell receptor (beta chain) originates from a study of blood T cell repertoires in COVID-19. Background on the study: The United States, Italy and Spain supplied acute and convalescent COVID-19 samples. PBMCs, B-cell-depleted T cells, or T cells were the source of the cDNA or gDNA that made up the material.

CDR1 and CDR2 from the germline V gene are SGHRS and YFSETQ. The V segment lost 4 bases and the J segment 5 bases; nucleotides outside the gene matches: 1. This CDR3 has 13 amino acids. In the original workflow: Reference gene primer amplification yielded estimated nucleated cell counts. TCRdb keeps only in-frame clones here, not all; method: immunoSEQ multiplex PCR. The V and J calls and clone size were taken over from that table, and D and trimming were inferred from the DNA. This sample has nearly 200,000 clones, with approximately 87% found just once. V is TRBV5-1 and J is TRBJ1-5; 9 bases map to TRBD1. The sample comprised peripheral blood. The sequence was collected from a woman in her seventies with acute or convalescent COVID-19. CDR3 region: CASSRQGDQPQHF. Here the CDR3 DNA reads TGCGCCAGCAGCCGACAGGGGGATCAGCCCCAGCATTTT. The whole variable domain, filled in from reference TRBV5-1 and TRBJ1-5, reads KAGVTQTPRYLIKTRGQQVTLSCSPISGHRSVSWYQQTPGQGLQFLFEYFSETQRNKGNFPGRFSGRQFSNSRSEMNVSTLELGDSALYLCASSRQGDQPQHFGDGTRLSIL.